This TCR beta chain was observed in a study of blood T cells in healthy people across ages. The CDR3 is 15 amino acids. The V and J ends lost 0 bases and 5 bases respectively, with 14 bases between them. Looked up from germline, CDR1 is SGDLS and CDR2 is YYNGEE. A note on this clonotype: Its antigen is unknown.

Whole-study findings and limits: With naive T cell percentage, TCR beta diversity showed a strong correlation. Conclusively comparing naive with antigen-experienced cells was impossible with unsorted PBMCs.

Through a sample-barcoded 5' primer and a J-beta primer mix, a second PCR was run for 7 to 11 cycles. Using its own MiXCR run on the 5' RACE reads, TCRdb lists one record per CDR3 protein. The sample has 600,000 to 650,000 distinct CDR3 sequences, approximately 59% seen once; the top ten hold 30% to 40%. The source of this sequence is a man aged 60-69 years in good health. The sample was blood. This chain uses TRBV9 with TRBJ1-1, with a tentative D call TRBD1 (6 bases). Written as DNA, the CDR3 is TGTGCCAGCAGCGTAGTGGGACAAGGGACGACTGAAGCTTTCTTT. It codes for CASSVVGQGTTEAFF.